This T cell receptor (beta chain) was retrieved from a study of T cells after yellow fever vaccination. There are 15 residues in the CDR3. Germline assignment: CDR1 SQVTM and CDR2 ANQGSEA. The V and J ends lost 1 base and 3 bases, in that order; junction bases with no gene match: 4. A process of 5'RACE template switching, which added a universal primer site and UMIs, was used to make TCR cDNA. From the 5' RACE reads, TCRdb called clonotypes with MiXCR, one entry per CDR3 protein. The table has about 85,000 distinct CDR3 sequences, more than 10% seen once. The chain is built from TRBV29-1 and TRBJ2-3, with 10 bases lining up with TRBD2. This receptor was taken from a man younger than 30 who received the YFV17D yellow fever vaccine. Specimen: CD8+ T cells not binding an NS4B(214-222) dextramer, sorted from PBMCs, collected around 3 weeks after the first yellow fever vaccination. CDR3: CSVEGYSGGTDTQYF. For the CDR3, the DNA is TGCAGCGTTGAAGGTTATAGCGGGGGGACAGATACGCAGTATTTT.